The T cell receptor (beta chain) described here comes from a study of T-cell memory formation after mild COVID-19. MiXCR, applied by TCRdb to the 5' RACE reads, yields one record per CDR3 protein. The sample contains approximately 430,000 distinct CDR3 sequences, 20% to 30% of which appear only once. The V and J ends lost 1 base and 5 bases respectively, with 12 bases between them. CDR3 size: 14 residues. Germline V CDR1 and CDR2: MGHRA, YSYEKL. This clonotype was sampled from an adult woman who had mild COVID-19 (a few samples of this study predate the infection). Cell type and time point are not known. The chain carries TRBV4-1 and TRBJ2-7; D is unresolved. The sample comprised PBMCs or a T cell subset sorted from them (not recorded which). The CDR3 bases are TGCGCCAGCAGCCAAGTGGGCCGTCGGGACGAGCAGTACTTC. Its protein is CASSQVGRRDEQYF.